These T cell receptor beta chains were read from a single sample in a study of Ad26.COV2.S vaccination and SARS-CoV-2 variants. Only in-frame clones appear in the TCRdb table, and some are missing; sequencing was by immunoSEQ multiplex PCR. The sample consists of about 350,000 clones, more than 85% of them appearing once. This sample comprised peripheral blood, obtained in a trial of Ad26.COV2.S vaccine versus placebo. The receptors stem from a person aged 18-60 years who received the Ad26.COV2.S COVID-19 vaccine or a placebo. The CDR3 runs from the conserved cysteine through the conserved F or W. The order of the fields is J gene, V gene, D gene, clone size, CDR3 DNA, CDR3 protein. A D gene is named only where the DNA matches it firmly. A row's size may be missing; if present it is once, few, many or a size class.

>TRBJ2-3|TRBV30|TRBD2|.
TGTGCCTGGGGAACTAGCGGATGGGCAGATACGCAGTATTTT
CAWGTSGWADTQYF
>TRBJ2-1|TRBV5-1|.|.
TGCGCCAGCAGCTTTAACCCCGGGACGAACAATGAGCAGTTCTTC
CASSFNPGTNNEQFF
>TRBJ1-5|TRBV7-9|TRBD1|.
TGTGCCAGCAGTTCAGGGACAGGGGGAAATCAGCCCCAGCATTTT
CASSSGTGGNQPQHF
>TRBJ2-1|TRBV5-1|TRBD2|.
TGCGCCAGCAGCTTGAGGCTAGCGGGAGTCGATGAGCAGTTCTTC
CASSLRLAGVDEQFF
>TRBJ1-1|TRBV3-1/TRBV3-2|.|once
TGTGCCAGCAGCCTGGGGTCCACTGAAGCTTTCTTT
CASSLGSTEAFF
>TRBJ2-3|TRBV5-1|TRBD2|.
TGCGCCAGCAGCTTGGGGACTAGCGGGGCCCCTACAGATACGCAGTATTTT
CASSLGTSGAPTDTQYF
>TRBJ1-6|TRBV29-1|TRBD1|.
TGCAGCGTAAAGACAGGGGGAGAGGATTCACCCCTCCACTTT
CSVKTGGEDSPLHF
>TRBJ1-1|TRBV5-5|.|.
TGTGCCAGCAGCTTGGTTGGGGGGCAATCCGCGAACACTGAAGCTTTCTTT
CASSLVGGQSANTEAFF
>TRBJ1-6|TRBV6-1|.|.
TGTGCCAGCAGTGAAGTAGATAATTCACCCCTCCACTTT
CASSEVDNSPLHF
>TRBJ2-1|TRBV7-8|.|.
TGTGCCAGCAGCTTAGTGGGTGGGAGTGCTTCCTACAATGAGCAGTTCTTC
CASSLVGGSASYNEQFF
>TRBJ1-6|TRBV21-1|.|.
TGTGCCAGCAGCAAAGCCCGGGACAGTAATTCACCCCTCCACTTT
CASSKARDSNSPLHF
>TRBJ1-4|TRBV2|.|.
TGTGCCAGCAAGGACAGCGCAGAGGGTGAAAAACTGTTTTTT
CASKDSAEGEKLFF
>TRBJ1-1|TRBV12-3/TRBV12-4|.|.
TGTGCCAGCAGTTTTCAGGGGCGAACTGAAGCTTTCTTT
CASSFQGRTEAFF
>TRBJ1-1|TRBV7-2|.|.
TGTGCCAGCAGCTTAACGGCCAGCATGAACACTGAAGCTTTCTTT
CASSLTASMNTEAFF
>TRBJ1-2|TRBV28|.|.
TGTGCCAGCAGGTCCCCCCCAAATGGCTACACCTTC
CASRSPPNGYTF
>TRBJ1-1|TRBV14|.|once
TGTGCCAGCAGCCAAGAACATAACCTGTTTGGGACTGAAGCTTTCTTT
CASSQEHNLFGTEAFF
>TRBJ2-5|TRBV20-1|.|.
TGCAGTGCTACTGAGACCTACAGGGTAGAGACCCAGTACTTC
CSATETYRVETQYF
>TRBJ1-2|TRBV28|.|.
TGTGCCAGCAGTCGTAACACAGGTTTACCTAACTATGGCTACACCTTC
CASSRNTGLPNYGYTF